This is a list of T cell receptor beta chains from one sample in a study of breast tumors, draining lymph nodes, adjacent tissues. One entry per CDR3 protein results from TCRdb running MiXCR on the multiplex PCR reads. The repertoire has under 150,000 distinct CDR3 sequences, about 20% of them found once; the top ten carry about 3.7%. The sequenced sample was axillary lymph node tissue. Source of these receptors: a female donor with breast cancer. Some clones in this sample may be carry-over from other donors' samples. CDR3s include the opening cysteine and the closing phenylalanine or tryptophan. A D gene is named only where the DNA matches it firmly. Part of the rows lack a size; the others show once, few, many or a class for expanded clones.

d_gene: TRBD2; j_gene: TRBJ2-7; abundance: many; v_gene: TRBV19; CDR3aa: CASRKRLAGGSYEQYF; CDR3nt: TGTGCCAGTAGAAAAAGGCTGGCGGGAGGTTCCTACGAGCAGTACTTC
d_gene: -; j_gene: TRBJ1-5; abundance: many; v_gene: TRBV5-1; CDR3aa: CASSLALGQPQHF; CDR3nt: TGCGCCAGCAGCTTGGCGCTGGGTCAGCCCCAGCATTTT
d_gene: -; j_gene: TRBJ1-6; abundance: many; v_gene: TRBV20-1; CDR3aa: CSARAVGQGNSPLHF; CDR3nt: TGCAGTGCTAGAGCCGTGGGGCAGGGTAATTCACCCCTCCACTTT
d_gene: -; j_gene: TRBJ2-5; abundance: -; v_gene: TRBV7-9; CDR3aa: CASSASRRLRVGETQYF; CDR3nt: TGTGCCAGCAGCGCGAGTAGGAGATTGCGTGTTGGAGAGACCCAGTACTTC
d_gene: TRBD1; j_gene: TRBJ2-7; abundance: many; v_gene: TRBV6-5; CDR3aa: CASSSEDRAGYEQYF; CDR3nt: TGTGCCAGCAGTTCAGAGGACAGGGCAGGATACGAGCAGTACTTC
d_gene: TRBD2; j_gene: TRBJ2-1; abundance: many; v_gene: TRBV20-1; CDR3aa: CSASFSGGAYEQFF; CDR3nt: TGCAGTGCGTCCTTTAGCGGGGGGGCCTATGAGCAGTTCTTC
d_gene: TRBD1; j_gene: TRBJ2-7; abundance: many; v_gene: TRBV30; CDR3aa: CAWSMDRYYEQYF; CDR3nt: TGTGCCTGGAGTATGGACAGGTACTACGAGCAGTACTTC
d_gene: -; j_gene: TRBJ2-3; abundance: many; v_gene: TRBV2; CDR3aa: CASKQGSADTQYF; CDR3nt: TGTGCCAGCAAGCAGGGGTCGGCAGATACGCAGTATTTT
d_gene: TRBD2; j_gene: TRBJ2-3; abundance: many; v_gene: TRBV5-6; CDR3aa: CASSLKLAGPTDTQYF; CDR3nt: TGTGCCAGCAGCTTAAAACTAGCGGGACCTACAGATACGCAGTATTTT
d_gene: -; j_gene: TRBJ2-2; abundance: -; v_gene: TRBV3-1; CDR3aa: CASSQPSPATGELFF; CDR3nt: TGTGCCAGCAGCCAACCTTCTCCTGCCACCGGGGAGCTGTTTTTT
d_gene: -; j_gene: TRBJ2-3; abundance: many; v_gene: TRBV2; CDR3aa: CASSPPGRTTDTQYF; CDR3nt: TGTGCCAGCAGTCCTCCGGGACGGACCACAGATACGCAGTATTTT
d_gene: -; j_gene: TRBJ2-5; abundance: many; v_gene: TRBV6-6; CDR3aa: CASSPGEPLYF; CDR3nt: TGTGCCAGCAGCCCAGGCGAGCCCTTGTACTTC
d_gene: -; j_gene: TRBJ2-5; abundance: many; v_gene: TRBV5-1; CDR3aa: CASSLGLTKQETQYF; CDR3nt: TGCGCCAGCAGCTTGGGACTTACTAAACAAGAGACCCAGTACTTC
d_gene: -; j_gene: TRBJ1-2; abundance: many; v_gene: TRBV20-1; CDR3aa: CSATQNNYGYTF; CDR3nt: TGCAGTGCTACACAGAATAACTATGGCTACACCTTC
d_gene: -; j_gene: TRBJ2-3; abundance: many; v_gene: TRBV29-1; CDR3aa: CSGTEAINTDTQYF; CDR3nt: TGCAGCGGGACAGAAGCCATTAACACAGATACGCAGTATTTT
d_gene: TRBD2; j_gene: TRBJ2-7; abundance: many; v_gene: TRBV2; CDR3aa: CASSESTSGRYEQYF; CDR3nt: TGTGCCAGCAGTGAATCGACTAGCGGGAGATACGAGCAGTACTTC
d_gene: -; j_gene: TRBJ1-2; abundance: -; v_gene: TRBV3-1; CDR3aa: CASSRIDSNYGYTF; CDR3nt: TGTGCCAGCAGCCGGATAGACAGTAACTATGGCTACACCTTC
d_gene: TRBD1; j_gene: TRBJ2-2; abundance: many; v_gene: TRBV24-1; CDR3aa: CATSDYTATGSAGELFF; CDR3nt: TGTGCCACCAGTGATTACACCGCGACAGGGTCGGCCGGGGAGCTGTTTTTT
d_gene: -; j_gene: TRBJ1-6; abundance: medium-sized; v_gene: TRBV20-1; CDR3aa: CSARETNSPLHF; CDR3nt: TGCAGTGCTAGAGAGACGAATTCACCCCTCCACTTT
d_gene: TRBD2; j_gene: TRBJ2-2; abundance: many; v_gene: TRBV10-3; CDR3aa: CAINPGGGITGELFF; CDR3nt: TGTGCCATCAATCCCGGGGGGGGCATCACCGGGGAGCTGTTTTTT
d_gene: -; j_gene: TRBJ2-7; abundance: many; v_gene: TRBV7-2; CDR3aa: CASSLQSGSYEQYF; CDR3nt: TGTGCCAGCAGCTTACAATCTGGGAGCTACGAGCAGTACTTC
d_gene: -; j_gene: TRBJ2-4; abundance: many; v_gene: TRBV2; CDR3aa: CASRTVAKNIQYF; CDR3nt: TGTGCCAGTCGGACGGTAGCCAAAAACATTCAGTACTTC
d_gene: TRBD1; j_gene: TRBJ1-3; abundance: few; v_gene: TRBV5-1; CDR3aa: CAGSLTTGPPGNTIYF; CDR3nt: TGCGCCGGCAGCTTAACGACAGGGCCGCCGGGAAACACCATATATTTT
d_gene: TRBD2; j_gene: TRBJ2-1; abundance: many; v_gene: TRBV7-9; CDR3aa: CASSLRGLAGDNEQFF; CDR3nt: TGTGCCAGCAGCCTCCGCGGACTAGCGGGAGACAATGAGCAGTTCTTC
d_gene: -; j_gene: TRBJ2-5; abundance: many; v_gene: TRBV18; CDR3aa: CASSPGTEQETQYF; CDR3nt: TGTGCCAGCTCACCCGGGACCGAACAAGAGACCCAGTACTTC
d_gene: -; j_gene: TRBJ2-3; abundance: many; v_gene: TRBV5-6; CDR3aa: CASSPGTGTDTQYF; CDR3nt: TGTGCCAGCAGCCCAGGGACGGGCACAGATACGCAGTATTTT
d_gene: -; j_gene: TRBJ1-2; abundance: few; v_gene: TRBV28; CDR3aa: CASTLRGNYGYTF; CDR3nt: TGTGCCAGCACCCTTAGGGGAAACTATGGCTACACCTTC
d_gene: -; j_gene: TRBJ1-4; abundance: -; v_gene: TRBV18; CDR3aa: CASSPGVDEKLFF; CDR3nt: TGTGCCAGCTCACCAGGGGTGGACGAAAAACTGTTTTTT
d_gene: TRBD2; j_gene: TRBJ2-1; abundance: -; v_gene: TRBV12-3/TRBV12-4; CDR3aa: CASSIPEREAYNEQFF; CDR3nt: TGTGCCAGCAGTATCCCCGAGCGGGAGGCTTACAATGAGCAGTTCTTC
d_gene: -; j_gene: TRBJ2-7; abundance: once; v_gene: TRBV4-1; CDR3aa: CASSQDALGGLGEQYF; CDR3nt: TGCGCCAGCAGCCAAGATGCGTTGGGAGGTCTCGGGGAGCAGTACTTC
d_gene: -; j_gene: TRBJ2-5; abundance: many; v_gene: TRBV5-1; CDR3aa: CASSPGLRATAQETQYF; CDR3nt: TGCGCCAGCAGCCCCGGACTTCGGGCAACGGCCCAGGAGACCCAGTACTTC
d_gene: -; j_gene: TRBJ2-7; abundance: -; v_gene: TRBV7-2; CDR3aa: CASSLARGVNYEQYF; CDR3nt: TGTGCCAGCAGCTTAGCCAGGGGCGTGAACTACGAGCAGTACTTC
d_gene: -; j_gene: TRBJ1-4; abundance: many; v_gene: TRBV9; CDR3aa: CASSVAGIGGNEKLFF; CDR3nt: TGTGCCAGCAGCGTAGCCGGGATAGGGGGTAATGAAAAACTGTTTTTT